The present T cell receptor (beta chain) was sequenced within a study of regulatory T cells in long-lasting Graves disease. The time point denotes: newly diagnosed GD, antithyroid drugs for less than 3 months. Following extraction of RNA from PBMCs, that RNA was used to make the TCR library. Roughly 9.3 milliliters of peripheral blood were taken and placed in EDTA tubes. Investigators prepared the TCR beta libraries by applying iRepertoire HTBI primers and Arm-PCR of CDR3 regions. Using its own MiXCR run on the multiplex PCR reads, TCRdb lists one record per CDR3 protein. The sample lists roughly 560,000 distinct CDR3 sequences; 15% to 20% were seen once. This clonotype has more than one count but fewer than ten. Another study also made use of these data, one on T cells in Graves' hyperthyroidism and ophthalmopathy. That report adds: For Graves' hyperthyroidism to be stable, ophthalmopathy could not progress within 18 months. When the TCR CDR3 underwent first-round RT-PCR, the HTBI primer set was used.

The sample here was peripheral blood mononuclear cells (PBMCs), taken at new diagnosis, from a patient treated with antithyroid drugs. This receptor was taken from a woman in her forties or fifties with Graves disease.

The CDR3, as DNA: TGTGCCTGGGGCACTAGCGGGGGAGGAAATGAGCAGTTCTTC. Its protein is CAWGTSGGGNEQFF. V and J are TRBV30 and TRBJ2-1; 11 nucleotides align to TRBD2. Germline V gives CDR1 GTSNPN, CDR2 SVGIG (reference sequence). The CDR3 totals 14 residues. J was trimmed by 7 bases and V by 5 bases; bases with no gene match: 7.